The 23 T cell receptor beta chains below were found in one sample sequenced in a study of T cell repertoires in cytomegalovirus infection. What these receptors recognize is not known. MiXCR was run by TCRdb on the reads, yielding one entry per CDR3 protein. The sample lists 650,000 to 900,000 distinct CDR3 sequences, approximately 32% occurring once. Source: cultured CD8+ T cells from PBMCs, taken from culture after CMV antigen stimulation. These receptors all stem from a human donor in good health (CMV status not recorded). Some clones in this sample may be carry-over from other donors' samples.

This clonotype was found a few times. The chain carries TRBV7-9 and TRBJ2-7; 7 bases fit TRBD1. The CDR3 covers 15 residues. Unmatched junction bases numbered 6, after V lost 1 base and J lost 3 bases. Germline loops: CDR1 SEHNR, CDR2 FQNEAQ (reference sequence). The CDR3, as DNA: TGTGCCAGCAGCTTAGGGTTCGGACAGGTCTACGAGCAGTACGTC. This translates into CASSLGFGQVYEQYV.

About this clonotype: This clone may be a read error of a much larger clone one base away. The chain links TRBV7-6 to TRBJ1-1; a possible D gene is TRBD1 (6 bases). V was cut by 4 bases and J by 3 bases, with 18 bases left in between. The CDR3 has 16 residues. Germline CDR1 and CDR2: SGHVS and FNYEAQ. The CDR3 nucleotides are TGTGCCAGCAGCTCTAGGGGGGGCCCCGCGGACACTGAAGCTTTCTTT. Protein sequence: CASSSRGGPADTEAFF.

This clonotype has only a few counts. This chain connects TRBV7-9 to TRBJ2-7, with TRBD1 matching 9 bases. Germline V gene sequence: CDR1 SEHNR, CDR2 FQNEAQ (reference sequence). Unmatched junction bases numbered 7, after V lost 5 bases and J lost 2 bases. The CDR3 totals 15 residues. The chain's CDR3 is CASSELDRGAYEQYF. The DNA for the CDR3 is TGTGCCAGCAGCGAGCTGGACAGGGGAGCCTACGAGCAGTACTTC.

This clonotype was found once. This sequence joins TRBV20-1 and TRBJ1-1, with 8 bases lining up with TRBD1. The CDR3 is 15 amino acids. V lost 0 bases and J lost 1; bases outside the gene matches: 4. Germline V gene lookup returns CDR1 DFQATT and CDR2 SNEGSKA (reference sequence). DNA of the CDR3: TGCAGTGCTAGAGACCCGGACAGGGCGAACACTGAAGCTTTCTTT. This translates into CSARDPDRANTEAFF.

The V call is TRBV7-8, the J call TRBJ2-7; 8 bases align to TRBD2. There are 16 residues in the CDR3. In germline, CDR1 is SGHVS, CDR2 FQNEAQ. The ends lost 5 bases at V and 4 bases at J; junction bases unmatched: 13. The CDR3 loop reads CASSLLEAGVFYEQYF. As DNA, the CDR3 is TGTGCCAGCAGCCTCCTCGAAGCGGGGGTCTTTTACGAGCAGTACTTC.

This chain links TRBV20-1 with TRBJ1-2; weak D call: TRBD1 (5 bases). The CDR3 is 14 amino acids. V dropped 1 base and J dropped 3 bases, with 12 bases sitting between them. Germline V CDR1 and CDR2: DFQATT, SNEGSKA (reference sequence). The CDR3 reads CSARVGQGYYGYTF. Here the CDR3 DNA reads TGCAGTGCTAGAGTGGGGCAGGGATACTATGGCTACACCTTC.

The V gene is TRBV28, the J gene TRBJ2-5; no clear D. Germline-derived CDR1 and CDR2 are MDHEN and SYDVKM. V was trimmed by 5 bases and J by 1 base, leaving 11 bases between them. CDR3 length: 14 amino acids. The CDR3 DNA reads TGTGCCAGCAGTCCCCCGGCCACCCAAGAGACCCAGTACTTC. Translating it yields CASSPPATQETQYF. Full variable domain (remainder filled in from reference TRBV28 and TRBJ2-5): DVKVTQSSRYLVKRTGEKVFLECVQDMDHENMFWYRQDPGLGLRLIYFSYDVKMKEKGDIPEGYSVSREKKERFSLILESASTNQTSMYLCASSPPATQETQYFGPGTRLLVL.

Only a few counts were recorded for this clonotype. The J gene is TRBJ2-1, the V gene TRBV19; no definite D call. The germline V and J ends were trimmed by 2 bases and 0 bases, with 8 bases remaining between them. The length of the CDR3 is 15 residues. Germline V lookup: CDR1 LNHDA, CDR2 SQIVND (reference sequence). CDR3 coding DNA: TGTGCCAGTAGTATACGGCGCAGCTCCTACAATGAGCAGTTCTTC. It translates to CASSIRRSSYNEQFF.

This clonotype has only a few counts. This chain connects TRBV11-2 to TRBJ2-1, with D hard to call. The germline V gene has CDR1 SGHAT and CDR2 FQNNGV. The CDR3 contains 15 residues. V lost 1 base, J lost 4 bases, and 11 bases lay in between. The CDR3 sequence is CASSLAQEGYNEQFF. For the CDR3, the DNA is TGTGCCAGCAGCTTAGCCCAGGAAGGATACAATGAGCAGTTCTTC.

A few counts support this clonotype. The chain couples TRBV7-9 to TRBJ1-4; TRBD1 agrees at 7 bases. Germline CDR1 reads SEHNR; CDR2 reads FQNEAQ (reference sequence). Germline trimming cut 4 bases from V and 7 bases from J; bases unmatched to any gene: 9. This CDR3 comprises 15 residues. The CDR3 DNA follows: TGTGCCAGCAGCTCAGAGACAGGGCCTTTTGAAAAACTGTTTTTT. Protein: CASSSETGPFEKLFF.

There are a few counts of this clonotype. The chain links TRBV7-6 to TRBJ2-2, with 7 positions matching TRBD2. The CDR3 spans 14 residues. The V segment lost 10 bases and the J segment 0 bases; nucleotides outside the gene matches: 5. The germline V gene encodes CDR1 SGHVS and CDR2 FNYEAQ. DNA for the CDR3: TGTGCCATCACGCTAGCGGCGAACACCGGGGAGCTGTTTTTT. Residues: CAITLAANTGELFF.

The rearrangement uses TRBV4-1 and TRBJ2-7; no clear D. The CDR3 is 13 amino acids. The V and J ends lost 1 base and 6 bases respectively, with 10 bases between them. CDR1 and CDR2 from the germline V gene are MGHRA and YSYEKL. The CDR3 protein is CASSQGVPGEQYF. CDR3 in DNA: TGCGCCAGCAGCCAAGGGGTGCCTGGCGAGCAGTACTTC.

This clonotype was seen at least ten times. This rearrangement joins TRBV7-2 to TRBJ2-2; D call uncertain. Germline loops: CDR1 SGHTA, CDR2 FQGNSA. V was trimmed by 4 bases and J by 1 base, leaving 1 base between them. The CDR3 covers 12 residues. This chain's CDR3 is CASSWNTGELFF. Here the CDR3 DNA reads TGTGCCAGCAGCTGGAACACCGGGGAGCTGTTTTTT.

The sample holds a few counts of this clonotype. The rearrangement uses TRBV7-9 and TRBJ2-1, with TRBD2 as a possible D gene (6 bases). In germline, CDR1 is SEHNR, CDR2 FQNEAQ (reference sequence). The CDR3 is made up of 18 amino acids. V was trimmed by 1 base and J by 0 bases, leaving 16 bases between them. The CDR3, as DNA: TGTGCCAGCAGCTTAGGCCACATAGCGGCGATCTCCTACAATGAGCAGTTCTTC. The encoded protein is CASSLGHIAAISYNEQFF.

The rearrangement joins TRBV6-6 to TRBJ1-1; D is possibly TRBD1 (5 bases). Germline V lookup: CDR1 MNHNY, CDR2 SVGAGI (reference sequence). This CDR3 comprises 14 residues. V lost 2 bases and J lost 11, with 18 bases in between. CDR3 nucleotide sequence: TGTGCCAGCAGTTACAGAGCAGGGCTGGACGCGGCTTTCTTT. Protein product: CASSYRAGLDAAFF.

The chain links TRBV13 to TRBJ2-5, with 7 bases identical to TRBD2. The CDR3 spans 15 residues. Germline CDR1 PRHDT, CDR2 FYEKMQ (reference sequence). Unmatched junction bases numbered 7, after V lost 1 base and J lost 5 bases. The CDR3 is CASSLEAGTMETQYF. Here the CDR3 DNA reads TGTGCCAGCAGCTTAGAAGCGGGGACCATGGAGACCCAGTACTTC.

This clonotype was counted only a few times. V gene TRBV12-3 or TRBV12-4 combines with J gene TRBJ1-4; D gene ambiguous. Trimming took off 6 bases at V and 8 bases at J, with 22 bases between the two ends. There are 16 residues in the CDR3. CDR3: CASRTARAGAAEKLFF. DNA of the CDR3: TGTGCCAGCAGGACGGCCCGGGCCGGCGCGGCAGAAAAACTGTTTTTT.

This clonotype came up many times. This rearrangement joins TRBV12-3 or TRBV12-4 to TRBJ1-5; perhaps TRBD1 as D (5 bases). CDR3 size: 16 residues. The germline V and J ends were trimmed by 6 bases and 7 bases, with 22 bases remaining between them. This chain's CDR3 is CASSHNVMRGNQPQHF. For the CDR3, the DNA is TGTGCCAGCAGCCACAATGTTATGAGGGGAAACCAGCCCCAGCATTTT.

CDR3 in amino acids: CASSFQGPGNYGYTF. The CDR3 bases are TGTGCCAGCAGTTTCCAGGGGCCTGGGAACTATGGCTACACCTTC. This chain joins TRBV27 and TRBJ1-2, with a weak D call TRBD1 (6 bases). Germline lookup yields CDR1 MNHEY and CDR2 SMNVEV (reference sequence). The CDR3 contains 15 residues. The V gene lost 3 bases and the J gene lost 2 bases, with 13 bases spanning the gap.

The chain uses TRBV7-8 and TRBJ2-7; D uncertain. Trimming pared 2 bases from V and 1 base from J, leaving 12 bases between. CDR3 length: 15 residues. Per germline, CDR1 SGHVS and CDR2 FQNEAQ. The CDR3 DNA sequence: TGTGCCAGCAGCTTAATGGGTGGATTTTCCTACGAGCAGTACGTC. Protein product: CASSLMGGFSYEQYV.

This clonotype has more than one count but fewer than ten. V usage is TRBV4-1 and J usage is TRBJ2-1; TRBD1 matches at 10 bases. This CDR3 spans 16 amino acids. The germline V gene has CDR1 MGHRA and CDR2 YSYEKL. The V gene end was trimmed by 0 bases and the J gene end by 6 bases; junction bases not matched to a gene: 5. CDR3 protein: CASSQEYRTGGNEQFF. As DNA, the CDR3 is TGCGCCAGCAGCCAAGAATACCGGACAGGGGGCAATGAGCAGTTCTTC.

CDR3 region: CAISESVDNPQYF. In DNA form, the CDR3 reads TGTGCCATCAGTGAGTCAGTAGACAACCCGCAGTATTTT. J is TRBJ2-3 and V is TRBV10-3; D call uncertain. In germline, CDR1 is ENHRY, CDR2 SYGVKD. The CDR3 runs to 13 residues. V lost 0 bases and J lost 10, with 11 bases in between.

This clonotype was seen ten or more times. V and J are TRBV7-2 and TRBJ1-1; D ambiguous. The V gene's germline CDR1 is SGHTA and CDR2 FQGNSA. Trimming took off 3 bases at V and 3 bases at J, with 5 bases between the two ends. The CDR3 totals 12 residues. This CDR3 is CASSFFYTEAFF. CDR3 sequence (DNA): TGTGCCAGCAGCTTTTTCTACACTGAAGCTTTCTTT.